These 24 T cell receptor beta chains came from one sample sequenced in a study of cytomegalovirus exposure and HLA in healthy donors (dated by TCRdb to the late 2010s). Libraries were constructed by the immunoSEQ multiplex PCR assay. A mixture of 60 forward primers for TCR Vbeta segments and 13 reverse primers for TCR Jbeta segments was used in the multiplex PCR. The immuneACCESS repertoire file appears here via TCRdb, limited to in-frame rearrangements. These files lack a portion of the clones; in checked studies, under half of the deficit traces to unresolved V genes, and the cause of the others is not known. This sample is represented by some 120,000 clones; approximately 69% of them were singletons. Clones ranked in the top ten supply approximately 6.3% of the sample. The sequenced sample consisted of PBMCs. Every receptor here comes from a man aged 35-49 years in good health and CMV-seropositive.

The chain is built from TRBV28 and TRBJ1-1, with D uncertain. V was trimmed by 2 bases and J by 3 bases, leaving 10 bases between them. Germline CDR1 is MDHEN and CDR2 is SYDVKM. The CDR3 is 14 residues long. The CDR3: CASSLNRLYTEAFF. DNA for the CDR3: TGTGCCAGCAGTTTAAATCGACTCTACACTGAAGCTTTCTTT. Full variable domain (rest looked up from reference TRBV28 and TRBJ1-1): DVKVTQSSRYLVKRTGEKVFLECVQDMDHENMFWYRQDPGLGLRLIYFSYDVKMKEKGDIPEGYSVSREKKERFSLILESASTNQTSMYLCASSLNRLYTEAFFGQGTRLTVV.

The V and J genes are TRBV28 and TRBJ2-7; D gene unclear. The germline gives CDR1 MDHEN, CDR2 SYDVKM. V dropped 3 bases and J dropped 2 bases, with 8 bases sitting between them. This CDR3 has 13 residues. CDR3 loop: CASSFSPPYEQYF. The CDR3 DNA reads TGTGCCAGCAGTTTTAGCCCTCCCTACGAGCAGTACTTC.

This clone was seen more than once but under ten times. The chain carries TRBV5-1 and TRBJ1-6, with D maybe TRBD1 (5 bases). Trimming shortened V by 5 bases and J by 8 bases, and 17 bases separated the two germline ends. CDR1 and CDR2 from the germline V gene are SGHRS and YFSETQ. The CDR3 is 15 residues long. DNA of the CDR3: TGCGCCAGCAGGTGGGGCATGACGGCAGATTCACCCCTCCACTTT. It codes for CASRWGMTADSPLHF.

V gene TRBV7-2 combines with J gene TRBJ1-2; 11 nucleotides agree with TRBD1. The CDR3 has 15 residues. The germline V gene encodes CDR1 SGHTA and CDR2 FQGNSA. The V segment lost 1 base and the J segment 8 bases; nucleotides outside the gene matches: 6. The CDR3 protein is CASSLGTGGARGYTF. CDR3 sequence (DNA): TGTGCCAGCAGCTTAGGGACAGGGGGCGCGCGGGGCTACACCTTC.

The chain combines TRBV28 with TRBJ1-6, with D maybe TRBD1 (5 bases). Germline V gene data show CDR1 as MDHEN and CDR2 as SYDVKM. Trimming took off 6 bases at V and 6 bases at J, with 18 bases between the two ends. CDR3 length: 16 residues. The CDR3 sequence is CASRATTGLGNSPLHF. In DNA form, the CDR3 reads TGTGCCAGCAGGGCGACAACAGGTTTGGGTAATTCACCCCTCCACTTT.

V gene TRBV28 combines with J gene TRBJ2-3; 7 nucleotides align to TRBD1. Germline V lookup: CDR1 MDHEN, CDR2 SYDVKM. The CDR3 contains 16 residues. V shed 5 bases and J 3 bases; nucleotides not matched to a gene: 11. CDR3 DNA sequence: TGTGCCAGCAGTGAGCAGGGGGTGGGTTCGACAGATACGCAGTATTTT. Protein: CASSEQGVGSTDTQYF.

The V and J genes are TRBV30 and TRBJ2-2; 8 nucleotides line up with TRBD2. The CDR3 is 15 amino acids. J gave up 6 bases and V 4 bases, and 10 bases lay outside the gene matches. CDR1 is GTSNPN and CDR2 is SVGIG in the germline V gene (reference sequence). DNA for the CDR3: TGTGCCTGGAAAACGGTTAGCGGGAAAGCCGGGGAGCTGTTTTTT. It is translated as CAWKTVSGKAGELFF.

This chain uses TRBV4-1 with TRBJ2-7; a possible D gene is TRBD2 (6 bases). V lost 6 bases and J lost 4, with 19 bases in between. This CDR3 comprises 15 residues. The germline V gene encodes CDR1 MGHRA and CDR2 YSYEKL. The DNA of the CDR3 is TGCGCCAGCAGTCCGGTGCGGGGAGCTCCGTACGAGCAGTACTTC. Encoded protein: CASSPVRGAPYEQYF.

The rearrangement joins TRBV9 to TRBJ1-3; TRBD1 agrees at 7 bases. The junction had 10 bases not matched to a gene; V was cut back by 4 bases and J by 0 bases. The CDR3 runs 17 residues. The germline gives CDR1 SGDLS, CDR2 YYNGEE. CDR3 in DNA: TGTGCCAGCAGCAACCCACACAGGGGCCTCTCTGGAAACACCATATATTTT. Its protein product is CASSNPHRGLSGNTIYF.

This rearrangement joins TRBV27 to TRBJ2-5; TRBD2 matches at 10 bases. The CDR3 consists of 13 residues. J gave up 5 bases and V 8 bases, and 5 bases lay outside the gene matches. Germline CDR1 MNHEY, CDR2 SMNVEV (reference sequence). CDR3 in DNA: TGTGCCAGCGGACTAGCGGTAGGGGAGACCCAGTACTTC. As protein: CASGLAVGETQYF.

The rearrangement joins TRBV11-3 to TRBJ1-1; tentative D call: TRBD1 (6 bases). The CDR3 is made up of 12 amino acids. CDR1 and CDR2 (germline): SGHNT, YENEEA. Trimming pared 4 bases from V and 5 bases from J, leaving 8 bases between. In nucleotides, the CDR3 is TGTGCCAGCAGCTCCAGGGGAACTGAAGCTTTCTTT. Amino acid sequence: CASSSRGTEAFF.

The chain links TRBV6-5 to TRBJ2-7; 8 bases map to TRBD2. The CDR3 loop spans 14 amino acids. J gave up 3 bases and V 5 bases, and 6 bases lay outside the gene matches. Germline V gives CDR1 MNHEY, CDR2 SVGAGI. CDR3 in amino acids: CASSPTSGNYEQYF. CDR3 coding DNA: TGTGCCAGCAGTCCCACTAGCGGCAACTACGAGCAGTACTTC.

The gene calls are TRBV19 and TRBJ2-3, with D perhaps TRBD1 (6 bases). The CDR3 is 15 residues long. Germline loops: CDR1 LNHDA, CDR2 SQIVND (reference sequence). Trimming took 5 bases from V and 2 from J, leaving 14 bases between them. The CDR3 sequence is CASSLWTVATDTQYF. CDR3 nucleotides: TGTGCCAGTAGTTTATGGACAGTAGCCACAGATACGCAGTATTTT. The variable domain in full, with the rest retrieved from reference TRBV19 and TRBJ2-3, is DGGITQSPKYLFRKEGQNVTLSCEQNLNHDAMYWYRQDPGQGLRLIYYSQIVNDFQKGDIAEGYSVSREKKESFPLTVTSAQKNPTAFYLCASSLWTVATDTQYFGPGTRLTVL.

This clone was picked up a small number of times. The chain joins TRBV27 to TRBJ2-2; 14 positions agree with TRBD2. Losses at the gene ends were 5 bases for V and 2 bases for J; bases not matched to a gene: 16. The CDR3 is 21 amino acids. The germline V gene has CDR1 MNHEY and CDR2 SMNVEV (reference sequence). The CDR3 protein is CASSLISPGLAGVINTGELFF. In DNA form, the CDR3 reads TGTGCCAGCAGTCTCATTTCTCCGGGACTAGCGGGGGTGATCAACACCGGGGAGCTGTTTTTT.

The CDR3 DNA is TGTGCCAGCAGCTCCATTTCTGACAGGGGGCTAAGGAGCTACACCTTC. It is translated as CASSSISDRGLRSYTF. The chain couples TRBV5-5 to TRBJ1-2; the match to TRBD1 covers 10 bases. The V gene's germline CDR1 is SGHKS and CDR2 YYEKEE (reference sequence). The CDR3 length is 16 residues. V lost 3 bases and J lost 9; bases outside the gene matches: 14. Full variable domain (remainder filled in from reference TRBV5-5 and TRBJ1-2): DAGVTQSPTHLIKTRGQQVTLRCSPISGHKSVSWYQQVLGQGPQFIFQYYEKEERGRGNFPDRFSARQFPNYSSELNVNALLLGDSALYLCASSSISDRGLRSYTFGSGTRLTVV.

By its share, this clone is medium-sized (0.01 to 0.1%). V is TRBV9 and J is TRBJ1-2; D remains ambiguous. Trimming shortened V by 3 bases and J by 4 bases, and 13 bases separated the two germline ends. The length of the CDR3 is 14 residues. Germline V gives CDR1 SGDLS, CDR2 YYNGEE. CDR3 in DNA: TGTGCCAGCAGCGGGACTGGGAGCAGCTATGGCTACACCTTC. It codes for CASSGTGSSYGYTF.

The chain has TRBV9 and TRBJ2-5; tentatively, D is TRBD2 (6 bases). V lost 2 bases and J 5 bases, leaving 19 bases between the germline ends. The CDR3 extends over 16 amino acids. Germline V CDR1 and CDR2: SGDLS, YYNGEE. The CDR3, as DNA: TGTGCCAGCAGCGTCACCTTCCGGGAGCGGTATGAGACCCAGTACTTC. This sequence encodes CASSVTFRERYETQYF. Variable domain in full (rest from reference TRBV9 and TRBJ2-5): DSGVTQTPKHLITATGQRVTLRCSPRSGDLSVYWYQQSLDQGLQFLIQYYNGEERAKGNILERFSAQQFPDLHSELNLSSLELGDSALYFCASSVTFRERYETQYFGPGTRLLVL.

The chain combines TRBV29-1 with TRBJ2-1; D unclear. Germline CDR1 SQVTM, CDR2 ANQGSEA. Trimming removed 1 base from V and 14 bases from J, with 15 bases in between. The CDR3 runs to 12 residues. In DNA, the CDR3 is TGCAGCGTTGAAGCATACGGTCCCGTGGAGTTCTTC. Amino acids: CSVEAYGPVEFF.

The chain employs TRBV19 and TRBJ1-1; 9 positions match TRBD1. V lost 4 bases to trimming and J lost 1 base; unmatched junction nucleotides: 7. This CDR3 region has 16 residues. The V gene's germline CDR1 is LNHDA and CDR2 SQIVND (reference sequence). Here the CDR3 reads CASSTGDRAANTEAFF. As DNA, the CDR3 is TGTGCCAGTAGTACGGGGGACAGGGCTGCGAACACTGAAGCTTTCTTT.

This rearrangement joins TRBV7-2 to TRBJ2-7; D possibly corresponds to TRBD2 (6 bases). The V end lost 5 bases, the J end lost 6 bases, and 23 bases lay between the germline ends. Germline loops: CDR1 SGHTA, CDR2 FQGNSA. The CDR3 spans 16 residues. The CDR3 nucleotides read TGTGCCAGCAGCCTGACCCCCTCCGGGGGTGTAGGCGAGCAGTACTTC. Protein: CASSLTPSGGVGEQYF.

The rearrangement joins TRBV6-5 to TRBJ2-6, with D perhaps TRBD2 (6 bases). Germline V CDR1 and CDR2: MNHEY, SVGAGI. Trimming took 7 bases from V and 4 from J, leaving 14 bases between them. The CDR3 loop spans 15 amino acids. CDR3 sequence reads: CASKEAGTGANVLTF. The CDR3 DNA reads TGTGCCAGCAAGGAGGCGGGAACAGGGGCCAACGTCCTGACTTTC.

The chain combines TRBV28 with TRBJ1-5; D might be TRBD1 (5 bases). Germline lookup yields CDR1 MDHEN and CDR2 SYDVKM. This CDR3 has 16 residues. Between the trimmed V and J ends, which lost 3 bases and 1 base, there was a span of 13 bases. CDR3 region: CASSLRGRGSNQPQHF. The CDR3 DNA follows: TGTGCCAGCAGTTTGAGGGGTCGGGGGAGCAATCAGCCCCAGCATTTT.

This clone was recorded a few times. The DNA for the CDR3 is TGCAGCGTTCCGTTTCGCAATGAGCAGTTCTTC. Amino acid sequence: CSVPFRNEQFF. J is TRBJ2-1 and V is TRBV29-1; D is unclear. Germline CDR1 is SQVTM and CDR2 is ANQGSEA. CDR3 length: 11 residues. The V end lost 5 bases, the J end lost 6 bases, and 8 bases lay between the germline ends.

This clone was found a few times. This sequence joins TRBV30 and TRBJ1-2; the match to TRBD1 covers 10 bases. J lost 2 bases, V lost 6 bases, and 6 bases had no gene match. CDR3 length equals 14 residues. Germline V lookup: CDR1 GTSNPN, CDR2 SVGIG (reference sequence). CDR3 nucleotides: TGTGCCTGTATACCGGGACAGGGGAACTATGGCTACACCTTC. Amino acids: CACIPGQGNYGYTF. The variable domain in full, with the rest retrieved from reference TRBV30 and TRBJ1-2, is SQTIHQWPATLVQPVGSPLSLECTVEGTSNPNLYWYRQAAGRGLQLLFYSVGIGQISSEVPQNLSASRPQDRQFILSSKKLLLSDSGFYLCACIPGQGNYGYTFGSGTRLTVV.